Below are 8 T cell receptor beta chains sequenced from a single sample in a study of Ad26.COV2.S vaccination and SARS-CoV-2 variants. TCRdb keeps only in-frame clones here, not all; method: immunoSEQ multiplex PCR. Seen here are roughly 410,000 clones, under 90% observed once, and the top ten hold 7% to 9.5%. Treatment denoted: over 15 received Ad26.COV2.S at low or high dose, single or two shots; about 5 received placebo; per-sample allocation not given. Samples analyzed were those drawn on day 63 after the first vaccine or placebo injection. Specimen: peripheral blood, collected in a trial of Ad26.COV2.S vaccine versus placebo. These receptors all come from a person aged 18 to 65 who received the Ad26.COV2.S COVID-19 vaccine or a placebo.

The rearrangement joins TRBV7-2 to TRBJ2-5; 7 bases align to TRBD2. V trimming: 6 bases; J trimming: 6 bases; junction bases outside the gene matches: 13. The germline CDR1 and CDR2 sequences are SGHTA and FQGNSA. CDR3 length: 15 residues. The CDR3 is CASSSDPGGSQTQYF. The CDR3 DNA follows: TGTGCCAGCAGTTCAGACCCCGGGGGGTCCCAGACCCAGTACTTC. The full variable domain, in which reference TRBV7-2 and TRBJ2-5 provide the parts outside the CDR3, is GAGVSQSPSNKVTEKGKDVELRCDPISGHTALYWYRQSLGQGLEFLIYFQGNSAPDKSGLPSDRFSAERTGGSVSTLTIQRTQQEDSAVYLCASSSDPGGSQTQYFGPGTRLLVL.

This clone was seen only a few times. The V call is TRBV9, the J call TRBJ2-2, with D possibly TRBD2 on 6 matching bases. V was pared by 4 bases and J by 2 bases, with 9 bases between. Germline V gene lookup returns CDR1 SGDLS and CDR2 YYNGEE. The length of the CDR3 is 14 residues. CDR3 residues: CASSSGTNTGELFF. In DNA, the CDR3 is TGTGCCAGCAGCTCCGGGACTAACACCGGGGAGCTGTTTTTT. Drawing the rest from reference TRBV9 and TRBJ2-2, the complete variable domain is DSGVTQTPKHLITATGQRVTLRCSPRSGDLSVYWYQQSLDQGLQFLIQYYNGEERAKGNILERFSAQQFPDLHSELNLSSLELGDSALYFCASSSGTNTGELFFGEGSRLTVL.

This chain's CDR3 is CASSLPSGTETYEQYF. CDR3 nucleotides: TGCGCCAGCAGCCTCCCAAGTGGTACAGAGACCTACGAGCAGTACTTC. The chain recombines TRBV4-1 with TRBJ2-7, with D unclear. Germline CDR1 MGHRA, CDR2 YSYEKL. The CDR3 consists of 16 residues. Trimming took 4 bases from V and 2 from J, leaving 18 bases between them.

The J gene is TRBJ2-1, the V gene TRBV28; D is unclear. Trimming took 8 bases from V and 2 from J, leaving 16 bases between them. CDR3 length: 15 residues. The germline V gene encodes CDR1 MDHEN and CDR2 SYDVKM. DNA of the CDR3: TGTGCCAGCTCCATGGGCGGACCCCCCTACAATGAGCAGTTCTTC. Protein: CASSMGGPPYNEQFF.

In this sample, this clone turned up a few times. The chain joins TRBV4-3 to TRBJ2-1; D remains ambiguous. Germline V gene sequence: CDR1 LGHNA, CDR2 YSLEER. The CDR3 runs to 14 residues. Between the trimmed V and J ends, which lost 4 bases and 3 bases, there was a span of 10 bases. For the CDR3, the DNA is TGCGCCAGCAGCCTCCAGGTGGGCTACAATGAGCAGTTCTTC. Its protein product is CASSLQVGYNEQFF.

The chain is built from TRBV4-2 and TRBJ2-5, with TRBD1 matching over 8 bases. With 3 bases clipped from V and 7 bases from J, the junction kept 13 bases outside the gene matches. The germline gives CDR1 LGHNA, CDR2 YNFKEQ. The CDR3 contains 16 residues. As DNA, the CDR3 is TGTGCCAGCAGCCAGGGGGTGGGACAGGTCTCGGGGACCCAGTACTTC. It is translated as CASSQGVGQVSGTQYF.

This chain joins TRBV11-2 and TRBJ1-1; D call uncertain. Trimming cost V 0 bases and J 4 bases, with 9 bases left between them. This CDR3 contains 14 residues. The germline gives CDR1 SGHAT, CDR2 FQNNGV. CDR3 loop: CASSLEAGSTEAFF. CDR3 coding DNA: TGTGCCAGCAGCTTAGAAGCGGGTAGCACTGAAGCTTTCTTT.

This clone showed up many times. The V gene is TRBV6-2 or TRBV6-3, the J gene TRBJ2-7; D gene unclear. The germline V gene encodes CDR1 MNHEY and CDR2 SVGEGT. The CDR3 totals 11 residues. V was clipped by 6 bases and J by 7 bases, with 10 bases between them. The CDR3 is CASSPLWEQYF. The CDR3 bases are TGTGCCAGCAGCCCTCTCTGGGAGCAGTACTTC.